Given below is one TCR beta chain in context. Its cognate antigen is unknown. Each sample's input was around 270 ng genomic DNA, some 38,000 genome equivalents. The sample belongs to a study of T cell clusters in autoimmune cytopenias. The study, taken as a whole, reports: TRB repertoire shifts in secondary cytopenia and chronic lymphocytic leukemia mostly reflected lymphoma, not autoimmunity.

The CDR3 loop spans 15 amino acids. From germline, CDR1 is MNHNS and CDR2 SASEGT. Multiplex touch-down PCR amplified TRB using TRB-A and TRB-B pools in one tube. TCRdb reprocessed the multiplex PCR reads and keeps a single row for each CDR3 protein, giving no DNA. The sample holds thousands of distinct CDR3 sequences. A further study also used this sample, focusing on T cell repertoires in aging, cancer and after chemotherapy. As that report states: In cancer patients, declining TCR diversity with age involved lost richness and lost evenness. In each cancer cohort, median generation probability increased across chemotherapy, suggesting thymic output rebounded. Hematological cancer patients had lymphoid organ infiltration that may impair thymic emigration or T cell expansion.

This TCR was sampled from a human donor with an autoimmune cytopenia or autoimmune hepatitis (not recorded which). Material for sequencing was peripheral blood. V is TRBV6-1 and J is TRBJ1-3. This CDR3 reads CASSARGRSGNTIYF.